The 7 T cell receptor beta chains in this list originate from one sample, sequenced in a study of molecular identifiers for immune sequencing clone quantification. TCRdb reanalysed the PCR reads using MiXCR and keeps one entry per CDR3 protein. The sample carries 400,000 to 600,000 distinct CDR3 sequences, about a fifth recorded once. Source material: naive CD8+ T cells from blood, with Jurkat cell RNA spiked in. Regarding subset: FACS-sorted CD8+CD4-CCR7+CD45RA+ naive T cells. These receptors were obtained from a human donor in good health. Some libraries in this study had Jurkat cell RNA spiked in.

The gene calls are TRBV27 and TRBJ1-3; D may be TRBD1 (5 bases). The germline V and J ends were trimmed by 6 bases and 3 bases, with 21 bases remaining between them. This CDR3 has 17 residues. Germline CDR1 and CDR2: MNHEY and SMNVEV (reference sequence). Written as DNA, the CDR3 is TGTGCCAGCAGCTCTTACCCCGCCGGGCAGGGTGGAAACACCATATATTTT. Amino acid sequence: CASSSYPAGQGGNTIYF.

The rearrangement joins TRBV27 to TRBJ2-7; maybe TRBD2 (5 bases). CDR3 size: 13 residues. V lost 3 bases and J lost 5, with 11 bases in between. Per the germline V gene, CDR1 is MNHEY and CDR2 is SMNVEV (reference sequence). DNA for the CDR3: TGTGCCAGCAGTTTGGGCAGGAGGAACGAGCAGTACTTC. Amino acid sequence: CASSLGRRNEQYF.

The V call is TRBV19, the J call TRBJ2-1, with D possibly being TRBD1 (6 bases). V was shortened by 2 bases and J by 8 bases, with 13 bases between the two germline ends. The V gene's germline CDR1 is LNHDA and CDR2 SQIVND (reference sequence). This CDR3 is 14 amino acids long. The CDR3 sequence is CASSIRANRDEQFF. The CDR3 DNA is TGTGCCAGTAGTATAAGAGCAAACAGGGATGAGCAGTTCTTC.

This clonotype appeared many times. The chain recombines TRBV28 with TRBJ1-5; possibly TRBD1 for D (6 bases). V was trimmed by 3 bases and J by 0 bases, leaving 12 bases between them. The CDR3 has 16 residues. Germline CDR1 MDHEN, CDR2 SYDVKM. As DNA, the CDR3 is TGTGCCAGCAGTTTGGGACACGCGTATAGCAATCAGCCCCAGCATTTT. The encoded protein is CASSLGHAYSNQPQHF.

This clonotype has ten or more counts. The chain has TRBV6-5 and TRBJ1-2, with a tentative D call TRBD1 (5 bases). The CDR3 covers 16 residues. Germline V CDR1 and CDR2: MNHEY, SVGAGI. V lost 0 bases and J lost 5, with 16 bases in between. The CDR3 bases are TGTGCCAGCAGTTACTCGAGAGAGCGACAGTCTTATGGCTACACCTTC. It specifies CASSYSRERQSYGYTF.

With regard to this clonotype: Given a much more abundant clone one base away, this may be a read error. CDR3 residues: CASSPIVLAGGGNGQFF. In DNA form, the CDR3 reads TGTGCCAGCAGCCCTATTGTACTAGCGGGGGGCGGCAATGGGCAGTTCTTC. V gene TRBV27 combines with J gene TRBJ2-1; the match to TRBD2 covers 12 bases. Per the germline V gene, CDR1 is MNHEY and CDR2 is SMNVEV (reference sequence). The CDR3 extends over 17 amino acids.

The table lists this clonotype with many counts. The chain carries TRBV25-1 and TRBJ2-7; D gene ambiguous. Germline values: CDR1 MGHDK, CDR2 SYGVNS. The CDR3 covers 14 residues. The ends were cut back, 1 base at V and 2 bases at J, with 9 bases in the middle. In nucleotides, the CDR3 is TGTGCCAGCAGTGAATTGGCACACCCCTACGAGCAGTACTTC. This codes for CASSELAHPYEQYF.